The clone carrying this TCR beta chain was counted at least ten times. Its matching antigen is unknown. Indicated time point: longitudinal time-point 2. CDR3 length: 15 residues. The trim removed 5 bases at V and 5 bases at J, leaving 11 bases unmatched. The sample belongs to a study of neurological immune-mediated disorders. Study conclusions and caveats: No CDR3 amino acid sequences recurred among expanded clones across subjects, suggesting private repertoires in all groups. The level of TCR clonal expansion was highest in patients with HTLV-1-associated myelopathy and lowest in multiple sclerosis, where it fell below the level seen in healthy controls.

Template-switch 5'RACE cDNA synthesis added a 10-nucleotide unique molecular identifier. Over 190 million TCR-beta sequences (from 15-18 subjects) were yielded by each sequencing run. One entry per CDR3 protein results from TCRdb running MiXCR on the 5' RACE reads. Of around 50,000 distinct CDR3 sequences listed, 10% to 15% were seen once; the top ten hold 4.5%. The sample taken for sequencing was PBMCs. The chain employs TRBV12-3 or TRBV12-4 and TRBJ2-7, with TRBD2 matching 8 bases. The clonotype comes from a male donor with HTLV-1-associated myelopathy (HAM/TSP). CDR3 protein: CASSLGGGSAHEQYF. The DNA of the CDR3 is TGTGCCAGCAGTCTCGGGGGGGGGTCAGCCCACGAGCAGTACTTC.